A single sample gave rise to the 15 T cell receptor beta chains below, sequenced in a study of OX40 agonist ivuxolimab in advanced cancers. Profiled with immunoSEQ multiplex PCR; TCRdb holds only in-frame clones, not every one. The table includes tens of thousands of clones, 82% detected once. The sequenced sample was CD4+ or CD8+ T cells sorted from blood, obtained in a trial of the OX40 agonist ivuxolimab. These receptors all stem from an adult with an advanced solid tumor such as melanoma, head and neck, liver or kidney cancer.

The chain employs TRBV5-1 and TRBJ1-3; D gene ambiguous. Trimming shortened V by 4 bases and J by 5 bases, and 10 bases separated the two germline ends. Germline CDR1 is SGHRS and CDR2 is YFSETQ. The CDR3 loop spans 13 amino acids. CDR3 amino acids: CASSGGRRNTIYF. The CDR3 bases are TGCGCCAGCAGCGGAGGGCGGAGAAACACCATATATTTT.

J is TRBJ2-3 and V is TRBV9; no definite D call. The CDR3 runs to 14 residues. Germline assignment: CDR1 SGDLS and CDR2 YYNGEE. V was shortened by 2 bases and J by 2 bases, with 9 bases between the two germline ends. The CDR3 protein is CASSVRPTTDTQYF. CDR3 nucleotides: TGTGCCAGCAGCGTCAGACCGACCACAGATACGCAGTATTTT.

The chain couples TRBV28 to TRBJ2-5; tentative D call: TRBD1 (6 bases). The V gene lost 3 bases and the J gene lost 5 bases, with 16 bases spanning the gap. This CDR3 comprises 15 residues. Germline V lookup: CDR1 MDHEN, CDR2 SYDVKM. The CDR3 sequence is CASSLGRQGSETQYF. In nucleotides, the CDR3 is TGTGCCAGCAGTTTGGGTCGTCAGGGGAGTGAGACCCAGTACTTC.

This clone is judged medium-sized. The chain's CDR3 is CASSLGLAGGTYEQYF. DNA of the CDR3: TGCGCCAGCAGCTTGGGGCTAGCGGGAGGGACCTACGAGCAGTACTTC. The genes are TRBV5-1 and TRBJ2-7; 12 nucleotides line up with TRBD2. This CDR3 has 16 amino acids. Germline V gene data show CDR1 as SGHRS and CDR2 as YFSETQ. With V trimmed by 0 bases and J by 2 bases, 3 bases remained unmatched.

This clone turned up a few times. The chain couples TRBV6-1 to TRBJ1-2; TRBD1 matches 8 bases. The CDR3 is made up of 14 amino acids. The V gene's germline CDR1 is MNHNS and CDR2 SASEGT. Unmatched junction bases numbered 6, after V lost 5 bases and J lost 4 bases. The CDR3 here is CASSRGQGSYGYTF. As DNA, the CDR3 is TGTGCCAGCAGTCGCGGACAGGGCAGCTATGGCTACACCTTC.

The chain links TRBV18 to TRBJ1-1; D not certain. V lost 3 bases to trimming and J lost 6 bases, with 8 bases between them. The CDR3 runs 12 residues. Germline V lookup: CDR1 KGHSH, CDR2 LQKENI. CDR3 amino acids: CASSPRRAEAFF. The CDR3 DNA sequence: TGTGCCAGCTCACCGCGGAGGGCTGAAGCTTTCTTT.

The gene calls are TRBV6-5 and TRBJ2-1, with TRBD2 identical over 11 bases. This CDR3 is built from 15 residues. Germline CDR1 is MNHEY and CDR2 is SVGAGI. V lost 6 bases and J lost 6; bases outside the gene matches: 7. In nucleotides, the CDR3 is TGTGCCAGCAGGTCCGGGACTAGCGGTACCAATGAGCAGTTCTTC. Its translation is CASRSGTSGTNEQFF.

This clone was recorded only once. This chain joins TRBV7-3 and TRBJ2-3, with D hard to call. This CDR3 has 14 amino acids. The V end was cut by 1 base, the J end by 3 bases, with 8 bases between. Germline loops: CDR1 SGHTA, CDR2 FQGTGA. The CDR3 protein is CASSLKGTTDTQYF. The CDR3 region has the DNA TGTGCCAGCAGCTTAAAAGGTACAACAGATACGCAGTATTTT.

This clone qualifies as large (0.1 to 1%). The chain couples TRBV19 to TRBJ1-1; the D is unclear. Germline loops: CDR1 LNHDA, CDR2 SQIVND (reference sequence). The CDR3 has 14 residues. V lost 6 bases to trimming and J lost 1 base, with 12 bases between them. DNA of the CDR3: TGTGCCAGTAGAGTGACGCCCAAGAACACTGAAGCTTTCTTT. Protein product: CASRVTPKNTEAFF.

This chain connects TRBV7-3 to TRBJ2-3, with D uncertain. This CDR3 comprises 13 residues. V was pared by 4 bases and J by 5 bases, with 10 bases between. Germline assignment: CDR1 SGHTA and CDR2 FQGTGA. CDR3 region: CASSSTRRDTQYF. The CDR3 nucleotides read TGTGCCAGCAGCTCGACCCGGAGAGATACGCAGTATTTT.

A single count supports this clone. The J gene is TRBJ1-1, the V gene TRBV4-2; 12 bases map to TRBD1. V lost 4 bases to trimming and J lost 11 bases; unmatched junction nucleotides: 5. CDR1 is LGHNA and CDR2 is YNFKEQ in the germline V gene. This CDR3 comprises 13 residues. The CDR3, as DNA: TGTGCCAGCAGCCTTGGGACAGGGGGCGCGGCTTTCTTT. Its protein is CASSLGTGGAAFF.

This chain joins TRBV19 and TRBJ2-5; the D gene could be TRBD1 or TRBD2 (5 bases each). This CDR3 contains 13 residues. V lost 7 bases and J 4 bases, leaving 13 bases between the germline ends. CDR1 is LNHDA, CDR2 SQIVND, per germline (reference sequence). For the CDR3, the DNA is TGTGCCAGTAACGAGGGGCGTGGAGAGACCCAGTACTTC. The encoded protein is CASNEGRGETQYF.

The rearrangement links TRBV7-8 to TRBJ2-3; D ambiguous. The germline V and J ends were trimmed by 2 bases and 5 bases, with 11 bases remaining between them. Germline CDR1 reads SGHVS; CDR2 reads FQNEAQ. This CDR3 has 14 residues. The CDR3 nucleotides are TGTGCCAGCAGCTTAACACCCTTGGGAGATACGCAGTATTTT. Residues: CASSLTPLGDTQYF.

The rearrangement uses TRBV7-8 and TRBJ1-1; D is unclear. CDR1 is SGHVS and CDR2 is FQNEAQ in the germline V gene. This CDR3 contains 15 residues. V lost 2 bases and J lost 4, with 14 bases in between. This CDR3 reads CASSLLEVSGTEAFF. The CDR3 nucleotides are TGTGCCAGCAGCTTATTAGAGGTTTCGGGCACTGAAGCTTTCTTT.

The V call is TRBV5-4, the J call TRBJ2-1; no definite D call. Germline V lookup: CDR1 SGHNT, CDR2 YYREEE (reference sequence). Trimming removed 4 bases at V and 5 bases at J, with 10 bases between. The CDR3 contains 13 residues. The DNA for the CDR3 is TGTGCCAGCAGCAAAAAGACGGACAATGAGCAGTTCTTC. This encodes CASSKKTDNEQFF.